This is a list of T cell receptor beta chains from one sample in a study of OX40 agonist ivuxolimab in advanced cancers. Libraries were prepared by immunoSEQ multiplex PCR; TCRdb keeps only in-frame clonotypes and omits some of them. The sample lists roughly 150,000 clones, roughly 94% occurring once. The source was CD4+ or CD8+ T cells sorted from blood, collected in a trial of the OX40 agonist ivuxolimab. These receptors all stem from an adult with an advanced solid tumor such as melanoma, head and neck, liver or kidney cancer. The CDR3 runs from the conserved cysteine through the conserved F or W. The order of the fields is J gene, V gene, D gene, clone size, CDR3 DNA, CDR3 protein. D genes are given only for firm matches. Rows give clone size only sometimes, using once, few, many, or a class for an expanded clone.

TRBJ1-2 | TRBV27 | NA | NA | TGTGCCAGCAGTCCAGACGGTAACTATGGCTACACCTTC | CASSPDGNYGYTF
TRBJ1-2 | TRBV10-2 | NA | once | TGCGCCAGCAGTGAGACGGCGGCCTATGGCTACACCTTC | CASSETAAYGYTF
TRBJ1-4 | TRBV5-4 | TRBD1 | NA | TGTGCCAGCAGCCCTAGTTCCCGGGACAGTGAAAAACTGTTTTTT | CASSPSSRDSEKLFF
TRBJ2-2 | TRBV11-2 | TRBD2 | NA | TGTGCCAGCAGCCCCGGGCGGGAGGGGAACACCGGGGAGCTGTTTTTT | CASSPGREGNTGELFF
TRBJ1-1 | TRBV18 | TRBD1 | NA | TGTGCCAGCTCCGGGACCGGGACAGTTAACACTGAAGCTTTCTTT | CASSGTGTVNTEAFF
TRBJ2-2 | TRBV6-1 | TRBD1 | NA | TGTGCCAGCAGCCAGTCCGGGACAGGGAACGGGGAGCTGTTTTTT | CASSQSGTGNGELFF
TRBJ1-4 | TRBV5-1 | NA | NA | TGCGCCAGCAGCTTGACCGGACAGTTTAATGAAAAACTGTTTTTT | CASSLTGQFNEKLFF
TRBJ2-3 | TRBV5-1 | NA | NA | TGCGCCAGCGGGCCGGGAGAGAACACAGATACGCAGTATTTT | CASGPGENTDTQYF
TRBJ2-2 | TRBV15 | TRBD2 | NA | TGTGCCACCAGCAGAGATTGGGGGGGCACCGGGGAGCTGTTTTTT | CATSRDWGGTGELFF
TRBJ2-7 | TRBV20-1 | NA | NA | TGCGGAACGACCCTCGCCTACGAGCAGTACTTC | CGTTLAYEQYF
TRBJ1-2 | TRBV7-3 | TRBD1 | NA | TGTGCCAGCAGCCCACGGACAGGGGGCCCGACTAACTATGGCTACACCTTC | CASSPRTGGPTNYGYTF
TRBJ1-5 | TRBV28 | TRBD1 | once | TGTGCCAGCAGTTTACTGGACAGGGCTCGCAATCAGCCCCAGCATTTT | CASSLLDRARNQPQHF
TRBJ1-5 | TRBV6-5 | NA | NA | TGTGCCAGCAGTTGGACAGAAAATCAGCCCCAGCATTTT | CASSWTENQPQHF
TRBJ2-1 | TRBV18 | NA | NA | TGTGCCAGCTCACCACTCGAGCGCAATGAGCAGTTCTTC | CASSPLERNEQFF
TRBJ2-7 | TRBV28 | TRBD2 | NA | TGTGCCAGCAGTTTAACTAGCGGGAGGCAACTTACCTACGAGCAGTACTTC | CASSLTSGRQLTYEQYF
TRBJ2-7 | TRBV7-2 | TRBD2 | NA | TGTGCCAGCGGGCTAGCGGCCGGCTACGAGCAGTACTTC | CASGLAAGYEQYF
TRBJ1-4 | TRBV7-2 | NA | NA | TGTGCCAGCAGCACCAATAGCATCGGGGCCCTTAATGAAAAACTGTTTTTT | CASSTNSIGALNEKLFF
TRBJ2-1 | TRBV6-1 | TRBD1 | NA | TGTGCCAGCAGTGTGTCGAGGGGGCGATACAATGAGCAGTTCTTC | CASSVSRGRYNEQFF
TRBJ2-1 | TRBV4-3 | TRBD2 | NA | TGCGCCAGCAGCCCCCGACTAGCGGGAGGGTTCAATGAGCAGTTCTTC | CASSPRLAGGFNEQFF
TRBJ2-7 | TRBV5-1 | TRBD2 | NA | TGCGCCAGCAGCTTAGGAGGCGCGGGAGGCTACGAGCAGTACTTC | CASSLGGAGGYEQYF
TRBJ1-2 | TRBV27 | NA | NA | TGTGCCAGCAGTCCCCGCCCGCGGGGCTCGGGGGGCTACACCTTC | CASSPRPRGSGGYTF
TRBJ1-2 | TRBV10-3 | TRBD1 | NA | TGTGCCATCAGTGTAAGGGACAGGGTATCCTATGGCTACACCTTC | CAISVRDRVSYGYTF
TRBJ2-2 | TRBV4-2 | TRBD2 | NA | TGTGCCAGCAGCTTGGTGACTAGCGGGAGCCACACCGGGGAGCTGTTTTTT | CASSLVTSGSHTGELFF
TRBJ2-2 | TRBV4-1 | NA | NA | TGCGCCAGCAGCCGGCCCGGGACCACCGGGGAGCTGTTTTTT | CASSRPGTTGELFF
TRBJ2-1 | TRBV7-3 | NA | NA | TGTGCCAGCAGCTTATCTGCGGTCGGCGGCAATGAGCAGTTCTTC | CASSLSAVGGNEQFF
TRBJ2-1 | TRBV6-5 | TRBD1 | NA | TGTGCCAGCAGGACAGGGGATGAGCAGTTCTTC | CASRTGDEQFF
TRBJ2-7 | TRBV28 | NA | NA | TGTGCCAGCAGTTTACCTCCGGGGTACGAGCAGTACTTC | CASSLPPGYEQYF
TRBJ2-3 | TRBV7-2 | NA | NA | TGTGCCAGCAGCCCTAGAGTCGATACGCAGTATTTT | CASSPRVDTQYF
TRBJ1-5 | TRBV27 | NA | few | TGTGCCAGCAGTCTCAGGGAGCAACAGCCCCAGCATTTT | CASSLREQQPQHF
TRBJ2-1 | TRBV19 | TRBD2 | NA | TGTGCCAGCCAGATGGGAGCGGGAGATTTGAATGAGCAGTTCTTC | CASQMGAGDLNEQFF
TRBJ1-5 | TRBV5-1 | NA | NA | TGCGCCAGCAGAGAGGGGACAAGCAATCAGCCCCAGCATTTT | CASREGTSNQPQHF
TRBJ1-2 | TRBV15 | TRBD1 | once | TGTGCCACCAGCAGAGACAGGGGGCAGCGGGAGAATGGCTACACCTTC | CATSRDRGQRENGYTF
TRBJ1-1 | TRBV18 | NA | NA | TGTGCCAGCTCAGATCCAACAGGGCATTTCGAAGCTTTCTTT | CASSDPTGHFEAFF
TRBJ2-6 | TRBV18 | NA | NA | TGTGCCAGCTCACGTCGCTCTGGGGCCAACGTCCTGACTTTC | CASSRRSGANVLTF
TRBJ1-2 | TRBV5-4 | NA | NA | TGTGCCAGCAGCCCGGGCTCGGTACCCTATGGCTACACCTTC | CASSPGSVPYGYTF
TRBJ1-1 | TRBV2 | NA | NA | TGTGCCAGCAGTGAAGGGGTCAGGGACACTGAAGCTTTCTTT | CASSEGVRDTEAFF
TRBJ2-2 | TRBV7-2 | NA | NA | TGTGCCTCGCGGCAGGGAAACACCGGGGAGCTGTTTTTT | CASRQGNTGELFF
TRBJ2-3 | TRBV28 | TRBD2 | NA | TGTGCCAGCAGTTCGAACGGGAGGGCCTCCCGGGGTACGCAGTATTTT | CASSSNGRASRGTQYF
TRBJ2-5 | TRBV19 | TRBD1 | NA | TGTGCCACCTCAGACAGGGGAGAGACCCAGTACTTC | CATSDRGETQYF
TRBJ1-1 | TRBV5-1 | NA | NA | TGCGCCAGCAGTCGGGAGACTAACACTGAAGCTTTCTTT | CASSRETNTEAFF
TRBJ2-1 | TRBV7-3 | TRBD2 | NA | TGTGCCAGCAGCTTAACAGCGGGAGAGCAGTTCTTC | CASSLTAGEQFF
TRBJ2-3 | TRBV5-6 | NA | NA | TGTGCCAGCAGCTTGGCCCGCGGGGGCTACACAGATACGCAGTATTTT | CASSLARGGYTDTQYF
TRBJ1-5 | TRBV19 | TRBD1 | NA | TGTGCCAGTAGTCACCAACAGGGGAATCAGCCCCAGCATTTT | CASSHQQGNQPQHF
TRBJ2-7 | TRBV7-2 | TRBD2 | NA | TGTGCCAGCAGCTCGGAGCGGGGGGGCCGCTACGAGCAGTACTTC | CASSSERGGRYEQYF
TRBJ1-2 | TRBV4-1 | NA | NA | TGCGCCAGCAGCCAAGCGGGACCGTTCTATGGCTACACCTTC | CASSQAGPFYGYTF
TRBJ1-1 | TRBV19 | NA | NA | TGTGCCAGTACCAAGACAGCAATGAACACTGAAGCTTTCTTT | CASTKTAMNTEAFF
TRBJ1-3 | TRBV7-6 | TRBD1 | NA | TGTGCCAGCAGCTTAGGGGCGGGACAGGAAACTGGAAACACCATATATTTT | CASSLGAGQETGNTIYF
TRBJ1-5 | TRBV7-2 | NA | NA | TGTGCCAGCAGCTTGAAGGGTGGCAATCAGCCCCAGCATTTT | CASSLKGGNQPQHF